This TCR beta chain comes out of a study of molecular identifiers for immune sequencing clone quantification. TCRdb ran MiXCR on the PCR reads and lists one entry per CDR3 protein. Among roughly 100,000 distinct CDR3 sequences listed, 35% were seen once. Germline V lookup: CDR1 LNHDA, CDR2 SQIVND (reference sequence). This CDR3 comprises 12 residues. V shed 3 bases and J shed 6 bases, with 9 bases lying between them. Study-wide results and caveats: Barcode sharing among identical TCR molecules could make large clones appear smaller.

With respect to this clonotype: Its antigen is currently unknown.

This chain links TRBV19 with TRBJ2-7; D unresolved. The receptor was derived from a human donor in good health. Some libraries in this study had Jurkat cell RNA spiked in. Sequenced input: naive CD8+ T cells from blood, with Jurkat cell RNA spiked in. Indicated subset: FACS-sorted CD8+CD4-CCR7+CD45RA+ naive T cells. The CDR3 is CASSMGGSEQYF. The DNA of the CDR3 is TGTGCCAGTAGTATGGGTGGGTCCGAGCAGTACTTC.